This paragraph covers one T cell receptor (beta chain) sequence. The data belong to a study of resident and recirculating memory T cells in vitiligo. As for the study in general: Samples were epidermis from two lesional and two nonlesional sites, plus PBMCs. Genomic DNA was extracted from whole homogenized samples, with no cell sorting.

The protocol was immunoSEQ multiplex PCR, while the TCRdb copy is restricted to in-frame clones and leaves out a portion. Of around 76,000 clones in the sample, roughly nine tenths were seen once. Germline V gene lookup returns CDR1 MGHDK and CDR2 SYGVNS. The CDR3 runs 15 residues. V lost 4 bases and J 5 bases, leaving 17 bases between the germline ends. This sequence was found in a male donor with vitiligo. The chain recombines TRBV25-1 with TRBJ1-1; a weak D match, TRBD1 (6 bases). The sequencing input was blood. This chain's CDR3 is CASSGGRQGSTEAFF. For the CDR3, the DNA is TGTGCCAGCAGTGGGGGGCGTCAGGGTAGTACTGAAGCTTTCTTT. The whole variable domain, remainder taken from reference TRBV25-1 and TRBJ1-1, is EADIYQTPRYLVIGTGKKITLECSQTMGHDKMYWYQQDPGMELHLIHYSYGVNSTEKGDLSSESTVSRIRTEHFPLTLESARPSHTSQYLCASSGGRQGSTEAFFGQGTRLTVV.